Shown below are 2 T cell receptor beta chains from a single sample sequenced in a study of tumor-infiltrating lymphocytes in primary liver carcinoma. Using a constant-region primer together with ProtoScript II reverse transcriptase, TCR beta cDNA was made from roughly 500 ng of total RNA. It was through three nested multiplex PCR rounds of slightly modified ARM-PCR that TCR beta libraries arose. Forward primers for TRBV1-TRBV30 and a C-beta reverse primer served the first two PCR rounds, at 10 cycles each. TCRdb re-called the multiplex PCR reads through MiXCR, storing one row per CDR3 protein. The data hold 300,000 to 350,000 distinct CDR3 sequences, with around three fifths observed a single time. Researchers drew blood RNA from unsorted whole blood and extracted germline DNA as well. Sequencing was carried out using peripheral blood. The origin of the receptors is a woman in her 30s with primary liver carcinoma and hepatitis B virus infection.

Comment on this clonotype: The missing conserved phenylalanine or tryptophan at the end of this CDR3 makes a read error likely. V gene TRBV6-5 combines with J gene TRBJ2-7; TRBD1 might be the D (6 bases). The CDR3 consists of 15 residues. Looked up from germline, CDR1 is MNHEY and CDR2 is SVGAGI. CDR3 sequence: CARSYKDSSSYEQYY. In DNA, the CDR3 is TGTGCCAGGAGTTACAAGGACAGCAGCTCCTACGAGCAGTACTAT.

This clonotype was recorded once. A much larger clone is a single base away; this may be a read error. The chain recombines TRBV6-6 with TRBJ1-2; no clear D gene. Germline CDR1 is MNHNY and CDR2 is SVGAGI (reference sequence). V was cut by 2 bases and J by 0 bases, with 7 bases left in between. The CDR3 spans 14 residues. DNA of the CDR3: TGTGCCAGCAGTTACGGGTTAACTAACTATGGCTACACCTTC. Translating it yields CASSYGLTNYGYTF.